This TCR beta chain was identified during a study of blood T cell repertoires in COVID-19. On the study more broadly: There were acute and convalescent COVID-19 samples, and they came from the United States, Italy and Spain. Sources were T cells, B-cell-depleted T cells, or PBMCs; the material itself was cDNA or gDNA.

In the source study's methods: Quantification of nucleated cells was approximated via reference gene primer amplification. Sequencing used immunoSEQ multiplex PCR; TCRdb keeps in-frame clones, though not all of them. That table supplies the V and J calls and clone size; D and trimming were determined from the DNA. The sample shows some 220,000 clones, 83% of them seen only once. Trimming removed 4 bases from V and 4 bases from J, with 4 bases in between. The CDR3 spans 11 residues. Germline CDR1 reads SGHAT; CDR2 reads FQNNGV. This clone is classed as medium-sized. Additional DNA sequences in this sample encode the identical CDR3.

The chain links TRBV11-2 to TRBJ2-5; D is ambiguous. The specimen was peripheral blood. The clonotype originates from a human donor in a cohort sampled during active COVID-19. CDR3 coding DNA: TGTGCCAGCAGCTCATCAGAGACCCAGTACTTC. Translated, it gives CASSSSETQYF.